Below are 8 T cell receptor beta chains sequenced from a single sample in a study of cytomegalovirus exposure and HLA in healthy donors. The repertoire was sequenced with immunoSEQ multiplex PCR; TCRdb's copy has only in-frame clones and lacks some. The sample carries 150,000 to 180,000 clones, 65% to 90% recorded once. The sequenced sample was PBMCs. The receptors originated from a man aged 18-30 years in good health and CMV-seropositive.

The V call is TRBV6-6, the J call TRBJ2-1, with TRBD2 as a possible D gene (6 bases). With 6 bases removed from V and 6 bases from J, the gap between germline ends came to 18 bases. Germline V gene sequence: CDR1 MNHNY, CDR2 SVGAGI (reference sequence). This CDR3 contains 15 residues. The CDR3 DNA is TGTGCCAGCAGCCCCGAGCGGGCGCGGGGCAATGAGCAGTTCTTC. It codes for CASSPERARGNEQFF.

The V and J genes are TRBV6-6 and TRBJ2-7; a possible D gene is TRBD1 (5 bases). This CDR3 spans 13 amino acids. With 0 bases removed from V and 5 bases from J, the gap between germline ends came to 8 bases. Germline-derived CDR1 and CDR2 are MNHNY and SVGAGI (reference sequence). The CDR3 DNA sequence: TGTGCCAGCAGTTACTCAGGGGTCAACGAGCAGTACTTC. Its protein is CASSYSGVNEQYF.

The chain couples TRBV7-2 to TRBJ1-2; maybe TRBD1 (5 bases). The germline V and J ends were trimmed by 5 bases and 1 base, with 8 bases remaining between them. Germline V gives CDR1 SGHTA, CDR2 FQGNSA. The CDR3 is made up of 13 amino acids. CDR3 protein: CASSLQDNYGYTF. Here the CDR3 DNA reads TGTGCCAGCAGCCTACAGGATAACTATGGCTACACCTTC.

The gene calls are TRBV18 and TRBJ1-1; TRBD1 might be the D (5 bases). The germline CDR1 and CDR2 sequences are KGHSH and LQKENI. The CDR3 is made up of 13 amino acids. The germline V and J ends were trimmed by 7 bases and 1 base, with 10 bases remaining between them. The CDR3 reads CASLRGPNTEAFF. CDR3 coding DNA: TGTGCCAGCTTGCGGGGCCCGAACACTGAAGCTTTCTTT.

The chain links TRBV7-2 to TRBJ2-3, with 12 bases that match TRBD2. Germline V CDR1 and CDR2: SGHTA, FQGNSA. After removal of 0 bases from V and 12 bases from J, the junction contained 4 bases not matched to a gene. The CDR3 runs 14 residues. In DNA form, the CDR3 reads TGTGCCAGCAGCTTAGCCCTAGCGGGAGGGCCCCAGTATTTT. Residues: CASSLALAGGPQYF.

The V gene is TRBV27, the J gene TRBJ1-2; 9 bases are shared with TRBD1. There are 14 residues in the CDR3. V lost 6 bases to trimming and J lost 4 bases; unmatched junction nucleotides: 6. Germline CDR1 reads MNHEY; CDR2 reads SMNVEV (reference sequence). The DNA for the CDR3 is TGTGCCAGCAGGTTGACAGGGGGAACCTATGGCTACACCTTC. Its protein is CASRLTGGTYGYTF.

The gene calls are TRBV6-5 and TRBJ2-2; 8 bases agree with TRBD1. This CDR3 has 15 amino acids. Per germline, CDR1 MNHEY and CDR2 SVGAGI. V shed 4 bases and J 1 base; nucleotides not matched to a gene: 2. The CDR3 coding sequence is TGTGCCAGCAGTTTCGACAGGGGGAACACCGGGGAGCTGTTTTTT. Protein product: CASSFDRGNTGELFF.

The V and J genes are TRBV20-1 and TRBJ2-4; 9 bases agree with TRBD1. CDR1 and CDR2 (germline): DFQATT, SNEGSKA (reference sequence). This CDR3 is 11 amino acids long. The CDR3, as DNA: TGCAGGGTGGGGACAGGGACCATTCAGTACTTC. This sequence encodes CRVGTGTIQYF.